This TCR beta chain stems from a study of T cell responses to AZD1222 COVID-19 vaccine. At the level of the study: Some second doses came at about 4 weeks and others at about 12 weeks; these were pooled. Findings and limits, study-wide: Across spike, vaccine-associated CD4 TCRs were found, dominant at 160-218 and 743-854. Clonal diversity was possibly underestimated, and the donors were mostly white British, with more females.

TCRdb keeps only in-frame clones here, not all; method: immunoSEQ multiplex PCR. The profile shows about 170,000 clones, roughly 92% of them singletons. For this clone: Its antigen is undetermined.

V was trimmed by 6 bases and J by 5 bases, leaving 16 bases between them. CDR3 length equals 14 residues. The V gene's germline CDR1 is MNHEY and CDR2 SVGAGI. This sequence originates from an adult in good health. The genes are TRBV6-5 and TRBJ2-5, with a tentative D call TRBD2 (7 bases). The sequenced sample was peripheral blood, obtained on day 0 of AZD1222 vaccination. The CDR3 loop reads CASSGFGGRETQYF. The CDR3 DNA is TGTGCCAGCAGCGGGTTCGGGGGGCGGGAGACCCAGTACTTC.